This is a list of T cell receptor beta chains from one sample in a study of blood T cell repertoires in COVID-19. Assay: immunoSEQ multiplex PCR; the TCRdb copy retains only in-frame clones and omits some. This table has 300,000 to 500,000 clones, roughly 90% appearing once. Specimen: PBMCs or T cells enriched from blood (not recorded which). The receptors shown here come from a woman in her thirties with acute COVID-19. CDR3s include the opening cysteine and the closing phenylalanine or tryptophan. A D gene is named only where the DNA matches it firmly. Only some rows state a clone size, as once, few, many or a class for expanded clones.

V gene	J gene	D gene	clone size	CDR3 protein	CDR3 DNA
TRBV4-1	TRBJ1-2	.	few	CASSQETSSPYGYTF	TGCGCCAGCAGCCAAGAGACATCCTCGCCTTATGGCTACACCTTC
TRBV9	TRBJ2-5	TRBD2	.	CASSPRGLAGETQYF	TGTGCCAGCAGCCCGCGGGGACTAGCAGGGGAGACCCAGTACTTC
TRBV24-1	TRBJ2-3	TRBD2	.	CATSDNSGGLDTQYF	TGTGCCACCAGTGATAATAGCGGGGGGCTTGATACGCAGTATTTT
TRBV7-2	TRBJ1-1	.	.	CASSSSGSSMLYTEAFF	TGTGCCAGCAGCTCGTCCGGGTCCAGTATGCTGTACACTGAAGCTTTCTTT
TRBV2	TRBJ2-7	TRBD2	.	CASRVAGVGHEQYF	TGTGCCAGCAGGGTAGCGGGGGTTGGCCACGAGCAGTACTTC
TRBV9	TRBJ2-6	TRBD1	.	CASSHKRDRAGGANVLTF	TGTGCCAGCAGCCACAAAAGAGACAGGGCTGGTGGGGCCAACGTCCTGACTTTC
TRBV5-1	TRBJ2-1	TRBD1	.	CASGTGGRAGLSYNEQFF	TGCGCCAGCGGTACAGGGGGCCGAGCGGGTCTCTCCTACAATGAGCAGTTCTTC
TRBV30	TRBJ1-2	TRBD1	.	CAWSAPDRGWYGYTF	TGTGCCTGGAGTGCCCCTGACAGGGGATGGTATGGCTACACCTTC
TRBV7-2	TRBJ2-5	TRBD2	.	CASSSRLASQETQYF	TGTGCCAGCAGCTCCAGACTAGCGTCCCAAGAGACCCAGTACTTC
TRBV27	TRBJ2-1	TRBD2	.	CASSFGGGDSYNEQFF	TGTGCCAGCAGTTTCGGCGGGGGGGACTCCTACAATGAGCAGTTCTTC
TRBV27	TRBJ2-5	.	.	CASKTSTGGETQYF	TGTGCCAGCAAAACCTCGACAGGAGGAGAGACCCAGTACTTC
TRBV15	TRBJ1-6	.	few	CATSTWTAGNSPLHF	TGTGCCACCAGCACGTGGACAGCGGGGAATTCACCCCTCCACTTT
TRBV5-8	TRBJ1-6	TRBD1	few	CASSHDRVQVSPLHF	TGTGCCAGCAGCCACGACAGGGTACAGGTCTCACCCCTCCACTTT
TRBV5-1	TRBJ1-1	.	.	CASSSGWGRSTEAFF	TGCGCCAGCAGCTCCGGATGGGGGCGGAGCACTGAAGCTTTCTTT
TRBV9	TRBJ2-5	.	.	CASSVGTGSSRETQYF	TGTGCCAGCAGCGTAGGAACGGGGAGTAGTCGGGAGACCCAGTACTTC
TRBV7-3	TRBJ2-1	TRBD1	.	CASSSPQGVTPYDNEQFF	TGTGCCAGCAGCTCGCCACAGGGGGTTACGCCCTATGACAATGAGCAGTTCTTC
TRBV9	TRBJ2-5	TRBD2	.	CASREGLAEQETQYF	TGTGCCAGCAGGGAGGGACTAGCGGAACAAGAGACCCAGTACTTC
TRBV5-1	TRBJ1-6	.	.	CASSLKGPEAYSPLHF	TGCGCCAGCAGCTTAAAAGGCCCAGAGGCTTATTCACCCCTCCACTTT
TRBV27	TRBJ2-7	TRBD2	.	CASRDIAGGHYEQYF	TGTGCCAGCAGAGATATAGCGGGGGGGCACTACGAGCAGTACTTC
TRBV4-1	TRBJ2-7	TRBD1	once	CASSQALTGGLFGQYF	TGCGCCAGCAGCCAAGCCCTGACAGGGGGCCTGTTTGGGCAGTACTTC
TRBV3-1/TRBV3-2	TRBJ2-5	.	.	CASSPGTPQETQYF	TGTGCCAGCAGCCCCGGGACACCTCAAGAGACCCAGTACTTC
TRBV2	TRBJ1-4	TRBD1	.	CASMGAWTGNEKLFF	TGTGCCAGCATGGGGGCGTGGACAGGGAATGAAAAACTGTTTTTT
TRBV11-3	TRBJ1-1	.	few	CASSLNKNTEAFF	TGTGCCAGCAGCCTAAATAAGAACACTGAAGCTTTCTTT
TRBV7-6	TRBJ2-7	.	.	CASSLMHHPESYEQYF	TGTGCCAGCAGCTTAATGCACCACCCGGAGTCCTACGAGCAGTACTTC
TRBV5-6	TRBJ2-5	.	.	CASSPSGRETQYF	TGTGCCAGCAGCCCGAGCGGAAGGGAGACCCAGTACTTC
TRBV9	TRBJ1-2	TRBD1	.	CASSGYRGPDYGYTF	TGTGCCAGCAGCGGTTACAGGGGTCCCGACTATGGCTACACCTTC
TRBV6-5	TRBJ1-4	TRBD1	.	CASSYGQGGEKLFF	TGTGCCAGCAGTTACGGACAGGGAGGGGAAAAACTGTTTTTT
TRBV3-1/TRBV3-2	TRBJ2-2	TRBD1	.	CASTSFRETNRGLFF	TGTGCCAGCACCTCCTTTAGGGAGACAAACAGGGGGCTGTTTTTT
TRBV18	TRBJ2-3	TRBD1	.	CASSPGQGTDTQYF	TGTGCCAGCTCACCCGGACAGGGCACAGATACGCAGTATTTT
TRBV14	TRBJ2-2	TRBD2	.	CASNQRLAGHTGELFF	TGTGCCAGCAATCAGAGACTAGCGGGGCACACCGGGGAGCTGTTTTTT
TRBV5-6	TRBJ2-7	TRBD2	.	CASSLRGGYEQYF	TGTGCCAGCAGCTTGCGGGGGGGATACGAGCAGTACTTC
TRBV19	TRBJ2-7	TRBD1	.	CASTRTGAPYEQYF	TGTGCCAGTACCAGGACAGGGGCACCTTACGAGCAGTACTTC
TRBV4-1	TRBJ2-7	.	.	CASSLGRGYEQYF	TGCGCCAGCAGCCTCGGTCGGGGCTACGAGCAGTACTTC
TRBV3-1/TRBV3-2	TRBJ2-7	TRBD1	.	CASSQARGLGYEQYF	TGTGCCAGCAGCCAAGCTAGGGGGCTCGGATACGAGCAGTACTTC
TRBV7-8	TRBJ2-1	.	.	CASSLIISEYYNEQFF	TGTGCCAGCAGCTTAATTATCAGCGAGTACTACAATGAGCAGTTCTTC
TRBV6-2/TRBV6-3	TRBJ1-5	.	.	CASSYSNSREGQPQHF	TGTGCCAGCAGTTACTCGAACTCCAGGGAAGGACAGCCCCAGCATTTT
TRBV9	TRBJ2-7	.	.	CASSSGSNYEQYF	TGTGCCAGCAGCTCGGGTTCTAACTACGAGCAGTACTTC
TRBV6-5	TRBJ1-2	.	.	CASFGGGRVYGYTF	TGTGCCAGCTTCGGGGGGGGTCGGGTGTACGGCTACACCTTC
TRBV7-2	TRBJ1-1	TRBD1	.	CASSRQGWNTEAFF	TGTGCCAGCAGCAGACAGGGGTGGAACACTGAAGCTTTCTTT
TRBV19	TRBJ1-2	.	.	CASTRDGTNYGYTF	TGTGCCAGTACCCGAGACGGGACTAACTATGGCTACACCTTC
TRBV19	TRBJ2-1	TRBD2	once	CASRTSGYNEQFF	TGTGCCAGTAGGACTAGCGGCTACAATGAGCAGTTCTTC
TRBV9	TRBJ1-4	.	.	CASSVEARPTNEKLFF	TGTGCCAGCAGCGTAGAGGCCAGGCCAACTAATGAAAAACTGTTTTTT
TRBV20-1	TRBJ2-3	TRBD1	.	CSASAPGQGTDTQYF	TGCAGTGCTAGTGCCCCGGGACAGGGGACAGATACGCAGTATTTT
TRBV6-1	TRBJ1-5	.	.	CASSERHSSRGNQPQHF	TGTGCCAGCAGTGAAAGGCACAGTTCGAGGGGCAATCAGCCCCAGCATTTT
TRBV7-2	TRBJ1-3	TRBD1	.	CASSLRTGIRNTIYF	TGTGCCAGCAGCTTAAGGACAGGGATAAGAAACACCATATATTTT